The source of this TCR beta chain is a study of T-cell memory formation after mild COVID-19. Background on the study: Clusters of TCRs were largely donor specific.

Study-wide findings and caveats: Later expanders leaned CD4+, whereas clones that contracted between day 15 and 85 were balanced CD4/CD8.

Researchers used 5'RACE with constant-segment primers to make TCR alpha and TCR beta cDNA libraries that carry sample barcodes and UMIs. One entry per CDR3 protein results from TCRdb running MiXCR on the 5' RACE reads. In the table there are 550,000 to 600,000 distinct CDR3 sequences, around 16% of which are singletons. As for this clonotype: Its specificity is not known.

CDR1 is MNHNS, CDR2 SASEGT, per germline. Germline trimming cut 5 bases from V and 6 bases from J; bases unmatched to any gene: 9. This CDR3 has 14 amino acids. The sequenced material came from PBMCs or a T cell subset sorted from them (not recorded which). The clonotype comes from an adult woman who had mild COVID-19 (a few samples of this study predate the infection). Cell type and time point are not known. This chain uses TRBV6-1 with TRBJ2-7, with 8 bases fitting TRBD1. CDR3 sequence reads: CASSPTGVVAEQYF. The CDR3 region has the DNA TGTGCCAGCAGTCCGACAGGGGTCGTCGCCGAGCAGTACTTC.